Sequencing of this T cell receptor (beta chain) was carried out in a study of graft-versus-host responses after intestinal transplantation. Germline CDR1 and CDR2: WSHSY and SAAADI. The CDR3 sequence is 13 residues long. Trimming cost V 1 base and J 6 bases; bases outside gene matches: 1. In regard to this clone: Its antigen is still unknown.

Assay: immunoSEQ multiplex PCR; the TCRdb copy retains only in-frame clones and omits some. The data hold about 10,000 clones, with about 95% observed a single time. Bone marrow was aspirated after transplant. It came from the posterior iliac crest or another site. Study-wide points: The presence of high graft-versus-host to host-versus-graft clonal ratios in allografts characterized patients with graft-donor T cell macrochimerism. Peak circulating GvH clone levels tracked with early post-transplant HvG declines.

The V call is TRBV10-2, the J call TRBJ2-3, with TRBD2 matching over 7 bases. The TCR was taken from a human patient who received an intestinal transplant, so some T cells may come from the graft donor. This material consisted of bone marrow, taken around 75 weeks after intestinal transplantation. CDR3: CASSELLADTQYF. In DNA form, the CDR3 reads TGCGCCAGCAGTGAGTTACTAGCGGATACGCAGTATTTT.